The entry that follows covers one TCR beta chain sequence. What it recognizes is unknown. These data come from a study of beta chain features in type 1 diabetes. Whole-study results and caveats: Shorter TCRB CDR3s, moderately but significantly so, were found in Type 1 diabetes patients in all four CD4+ subsets.

Expressed TCRB transcripts were sequenced after all isolated RNA was converted to cDNA. The protocol was immunoSEQ multiplex PCR, while the TCRdb copy is restricted to in-frame clones and leaves out a portion. The table has hundreds of thousands of clones, about an eighth seen once; the top ten hold 0.022%. The V gene's germline CDR1 is KGHSH and CDR2 LQKENI. The CDR3 runs to 15 residues. Trimming removed 3 bases from V and 1 base from J; junction bases left unmatched: 4. Source material: naive CD4+ T cells from blood. The sequence derives from a man aged 18 to 35 with type 1 diabetes. The chain carries TRBV18 and TRBJ1-1; TRBD1 matches at 8 bases. The CDR3 protein is CASSPQGAGNTEAFF. The CDR3 region has the DNA TGTGCCAGCTCACCCCAGGGGGCCGGGAACACTGAAGCTTTCTTT.